This T cell receptor beta chain was captured in a study of regulatory T cells in long-lasting Graves disease. Building the TCR beta libraries relied on iRepertoire HTBI primers, and CDR3 regions underwent Arm-PCR. TCRdb re-called the multiplex PCR reads with MiXCR, one entry per CDR3 protein. This sample has 400,000 to 500,000 distinct CDR3 sequences, with roughly 21% found just once. Time point specified: persistent/refractory GD, antithyroid drugs over 5 years with positive TRAb. The TCR library was prepared using RNA isolated from PBMCs. Germline V gene data show CDR1 as KGHDR and CDR2 as SFDVKD. This CDR3 has 15 residues. Between the trimmed V and J ends, which lost 2 bases and 4 bases, there was a span of 14 bases. Overall study findings and caveats: Newly diagnosed disease favored TRBV20-1 and TRBJ2-1 over persistent disease.

Details on this clonotype: The antigen remains undetermined.

This receptor was taken from a female donor with Graves disease. The chain employs TRBV24-1 and TRBJ2-7, with D maybe TRBD1 (5 bases). The material sequenced was peripheral blood mononuclear cells (PBMCs), taken when the disease was refractory, from a patient treated with antithyroid drugs. The CDR3 DNA reads as TGTGCCACCAGTGATTCAGGTCAGACAGTGTACGAGCAGTACTTC. As protein: CATSDSGQTVYEQYF.